The clone carrying this T cell receptor beta chain was seen a few times. Its cognate antigen is unknown. Combining a sample-barcoded 5' primer with a J-beta primer mix, a second PCR ran for roughly 7 to 12 cycles. A single record per CDR3 protein comes from TCRdb applying MiXCR to the 5' RACE reads. This sample has roughly 1,500,000 distinct CDR3 sequences, with about 35% found just once. These data originate in a study of blood T cells in healthy people across ages. General study results and limits: Donor CMV status, an unknown factor, possibly confounded changes in expanded clonotypes. Long-lived donors had more naive CD4+ cells and higher diversity than aged donors.

The J segment lost 6 bases and the V segment lost 4 bases, leaving 9 bases of the junction unmatched. The CDR3 spans 16 residues. CDR1 and CDR2 (germline): ENHRY, SYGVKD. Drawing of peripheral blood yielded about 9.6 milliliters from each donor. Total RNA extracted from each sample amounted to at least 6 micrograms. The chain employs TRBV10-3 and TRBJ2-1, with 10 positions matching TRBD2. This TCR was sampled from a woman aged 25 to 39 in good health. The sequencing sample was made of blood. CDR3 residues: CAISGVSSGGINEQFF. The CDR3 bases are TGTGCCATCAGTGGGGTTTCTAGCGGGGGAATCAATGAGCAGTTCTTC.